This TCR beta chain was found in a study of tumor-infiltrating lymphocytes in primary liver carcinoma. The researchers produced TCR beta cDNA from roughly 500 ng total RNA with a constant-region primer. What produced the TCR beta libraries was three nested multiplex PCR rounds using slightly modified ARM-PCR. The study ran its first two PCR rounds for approximately 10 cycles each, using TRBV1-TRBV30 forward primers and a C-beta reverse primer. TCRdb re-analysed the multiplex PCR reads in MiXCR, keeping a single row per CDR3 protein. This table holds 45,000 or so distinct CDR3 sequences, around 80% found once. This clonotype has more than one count but fewer than ten. Its target is unknown. Germline and junction disagree at one end, which may indicate a read error. Germline V gene data show CDR1 as MNHEY and CDR2 as SVGEGT. The CDR3 runs 13 residues. RNA and DNA were co-extracted from roughly 20-30 mg of unsorted bulk tissue. By surgical resection, the patients were treated for their primary liver carcinoma.

Study-level points and caveats: Between tumor regions, pairs overlapped more than tumor-adjacent and tumor-blood pairs did. Tumor samples exhibited a significantly greater top-250-clone fraction than blood samples (p = 0.039).

The chain recombines TRBV6-2 or TRBV6-3 with TRBJ1-5; D is uncertain. The TCR was taken from a woman in her twenties or thirties with primary liver carcinoma and hepatitis B virus infection. The specimen was tumor-adjacent normal liver tissue. The CDR3, as DNA: TGTGCCAGCAGTCACGTCGGTCGTCAGCCCCAGCACTTT. Protein: CASSHVGRQPQHF.